The rows below give T cell receptor beta chains drawn from one sample of a study of blood T cell repertoires in COVID-19. Profiled with immunoSEQ multiplex PCR; TCRdb holds only in-frame clones, not every one. The table shows just over 90,000 clones, with approximately 80% occurring only once. The sequencing sample was made of peripheral blood. These receptors came from a man aged 65 to 79 with acute or convalescent COVID-19. CDR3s include the opening cysteine and the closing phenylalanine or tryptophan. The order of the fields is CDR3 DNA, CDR3 protein, J gene, V gene, clone size, D gene. The D gene is left open where the match is weak. The size field is filled for only some rows; it gives once, few, many or a size class.

cdr3_nt: TGCAGTGCTAGTACATCAGGGTTCGATCAGCCCCAGCATTTT; cdr3_aa: CSASTSGFDQPQHF; j_call: TRBJ1-5; v_call: TRBV20-1; clone_size: NA; d_call: NA
cdr3_nt: TGCGCCAGCAGCGGGACTAGCACACTCCAAGAGACCCAGTACTTC; cdr3_aa: CASSGTSTLQETQYF; j_call: TRBJ2-5; v_call: TRBV5-1; clone_size: NA; d_call: TRBD2
cdr3_nt: TGTGCCAGCAGTAGTACAGGTAACACTGAAGCTTTCTTT; cdr3_aa: CASSSTGNTEAFF; j_call: TRBJ1-1; v_call: TRBV27; clone_size: NA; d_call: NA
cdr3_nt: TGTGCCAGCAGTGAAGCTCCCGGGCTCGGACTGGGGGAGACCCAGTACTTC; cdr3_aa: CASSEAPGLGLGETQYF; j_call: TRBJ2-5; v_call: TRBV2; clone_size: NA; d_call: NA
cdr3_nt: TGTGCCAGCAGCTTGCAGGGCGGCCTTCGCTATGGCTACACCTTC; cdr3_aa: CASSLQGGLRYGYTF; j_call: TRBJ1-2; v_call: TRBV7-3; clone_size: NA; d_call: NA
cdr3_nt: TGTGCCACCAGTGATTTGAGGGGCGACCAAGAGACCCAGTACTTC; cdr3_aa: CATSDLRGDQETQYF; j_call: TRBJ2-5; v_call: TRBV24-1; clone_size: few; d_call: NA
cdr3_nt: TGTGCCAGCAGCCAGGACAGGGGGGTAGGGCCCCAGCATTTT; cdr3_aa: CASSQDRGVGPQHF; j_call: TRBJ1-5; v_call: TRBV7-2; clone_size: NA; d_call: TRBD1
cdr3_nt: TGTGCCAGCAGCGTAGGGGGCGACGAGCAGTACTTC; cdr3_aa: CASSVGGDEQYF; j_call: TRBJ2-7; v_call: TRBV9; clone_size: NA; d_call: NA
cdr3_nt: TGTGCCAGCAACGACTTCGACAGGGGTGAAGCTTTCTTT; cdr3_aa: CASNDFDRGEAFF; j_call: TRBJ1-1; v_call: TRBV6-5; clone_size: NA; d_call: TRBD1
cdr3_nt: TGTGCCAGCAGTGAATCAGGGTTCTATGGCTACACCTTC; cdr3_aa: CASSESGFYGYTF; j_call: TRBJ1-2; v_call: TRBV2; clone_size: once; d_call: NA
cdr3_nt: TGTGCTAGTGTATCGGGGGGCCGGCCAGATACGCAGTATTTT; cdr3_aa: CASVSGGRPDTQYF; j_call: TRBJ2-3; v_call: TRBV12-5; clone_size: NA; d_call: NA
cdr3_nt: TGTGCCTGGCAGTCGGGGCGGGGGGTGAACTATGGCTACACCTTC; cdr3_aa: CAWQSGRGVNYGYTF; j_call: TRBJ1-2; v_call: TRBV30; clone_size: NA; d_call: NA
cdr3_nt: TGTGCCAGCAGCTTCATCCGGGACAGGGTCGATGGCTACACCTTC; cdr3_aa: CASSFIRDRVDGYTF; j_call: TRBJ1-2; v_call: TRBV7-9; clone_size: NA; d_call: TRBD1
cdr3_nt: TGTGCCAGCAGCCTAACTTCCGTCCCGAACTTC; cdr3_aa: CASSLTSVPNF; j_call: TRBJ2-5; v_call: TRBV7-2; clone_size: NA; d_call: NA
cdr3_nt: TGTGCCAGCAGTTTAATCGCCGGCGCAGGGCCTCAGCCCCAGCATTTT; cdr3_aa: CASSLIAGAGPQPQHF; j_call: TRBJ1-5; v_call: TRBV28; clone_size: NA; d_call: NA
cdr3_nt: TGTGCCAGCAGCCCTCACAGGGTTGGCACAGATACGCAGTATTTT; cdr3_aa: CASSPHRVGTDTQYF; j_call: TRBJ2-3; v_call: TRBV9; clone_size: once; d_call: NA
cdr3_nt: TGTGCCAGCAGTTCCGGACAGGCGTATAACTATGGCTACACCTTC; cdr3_aa: CASSSGQAYNYGYTF; j_call: TRBJ1-2; v_call: TRBV28; clone_size: NA; d_call: TRBD1
cdr3_nt: TGTGCCAGCAGCGTATCAGGACAGCCCGCCTATGGCTACACCTTC; cdr3_aa: CASSVSGQPAYGYTF; j_call: TRBJ1-2; v_call: TRBV9; clone_size: few; d_call: NA